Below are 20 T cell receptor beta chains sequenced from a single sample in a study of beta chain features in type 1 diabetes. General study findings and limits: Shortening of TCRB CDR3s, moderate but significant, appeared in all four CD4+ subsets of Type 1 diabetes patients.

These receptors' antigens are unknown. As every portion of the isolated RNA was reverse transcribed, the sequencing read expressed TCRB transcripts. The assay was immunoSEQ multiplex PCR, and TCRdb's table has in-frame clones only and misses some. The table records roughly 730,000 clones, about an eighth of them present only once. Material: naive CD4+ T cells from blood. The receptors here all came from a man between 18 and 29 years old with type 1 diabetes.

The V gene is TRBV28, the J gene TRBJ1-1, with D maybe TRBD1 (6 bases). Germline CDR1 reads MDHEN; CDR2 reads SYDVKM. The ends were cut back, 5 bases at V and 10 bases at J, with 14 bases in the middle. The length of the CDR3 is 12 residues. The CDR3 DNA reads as TGTGCCAGCAGTCCTGGGACAATAGGAGCTTTCTTT. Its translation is CASSPGTIGAFF.

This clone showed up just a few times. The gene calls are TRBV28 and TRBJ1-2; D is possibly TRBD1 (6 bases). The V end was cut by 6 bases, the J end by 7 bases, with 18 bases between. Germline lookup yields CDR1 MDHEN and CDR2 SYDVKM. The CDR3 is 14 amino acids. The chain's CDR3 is CASRDTGRTGGYTF. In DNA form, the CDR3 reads TGTGCCAGCAGGGATACAGGGAGAACCGGTGGCTACACCTTC.

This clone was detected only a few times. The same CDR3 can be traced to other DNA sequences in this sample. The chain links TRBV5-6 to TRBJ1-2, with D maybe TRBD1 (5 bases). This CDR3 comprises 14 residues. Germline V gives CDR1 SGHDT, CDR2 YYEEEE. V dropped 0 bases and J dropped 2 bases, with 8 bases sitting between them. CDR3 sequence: CASSLGRENYGYTF. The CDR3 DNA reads TGTGCCAGCAGCTTGGGCAGGGAAAACTATGGCTACACCTTC.

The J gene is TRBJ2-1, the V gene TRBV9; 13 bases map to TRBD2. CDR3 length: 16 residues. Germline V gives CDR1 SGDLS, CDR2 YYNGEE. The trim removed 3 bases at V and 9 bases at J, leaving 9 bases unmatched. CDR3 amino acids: CASSGPLTSGGIEQFF. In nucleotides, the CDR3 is TGTGCCAGCAGCGGGCCTCTGACTAGCGGGGGGATTGAGCAGTTCTTC.

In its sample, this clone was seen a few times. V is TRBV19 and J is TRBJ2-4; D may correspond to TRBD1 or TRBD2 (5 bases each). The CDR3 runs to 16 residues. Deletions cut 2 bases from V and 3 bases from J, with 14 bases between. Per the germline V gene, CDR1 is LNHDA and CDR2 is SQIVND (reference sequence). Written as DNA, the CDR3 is TGTGCCAGTAGTATACTAGCAGGGTTGGTCAAAAACATTCAGTACTTC. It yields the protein CASSILAGLVKNIQYF.

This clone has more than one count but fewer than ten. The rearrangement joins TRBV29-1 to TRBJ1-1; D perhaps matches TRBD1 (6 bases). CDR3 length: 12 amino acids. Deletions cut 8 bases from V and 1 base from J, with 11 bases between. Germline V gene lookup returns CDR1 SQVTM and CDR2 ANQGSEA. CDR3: CSSTGWNTEAFF. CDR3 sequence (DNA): TGCAGCTCCACAGGGTGGAACACTGAAGCTTTCTTT.

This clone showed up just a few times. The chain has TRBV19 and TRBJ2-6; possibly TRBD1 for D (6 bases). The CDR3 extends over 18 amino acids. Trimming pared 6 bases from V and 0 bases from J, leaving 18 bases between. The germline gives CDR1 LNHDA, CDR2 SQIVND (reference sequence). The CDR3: CASSKGTKLSSGANVLTF. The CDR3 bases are TGTGCCAGTAGCAAGGGGACAAAACTCAGCTCTGGGGCCAACGTCCTGACTTTC.

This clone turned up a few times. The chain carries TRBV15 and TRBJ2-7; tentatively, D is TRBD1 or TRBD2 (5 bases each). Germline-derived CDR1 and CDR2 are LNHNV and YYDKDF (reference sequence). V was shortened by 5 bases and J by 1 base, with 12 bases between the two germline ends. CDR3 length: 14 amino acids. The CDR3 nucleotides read TGTGCCACCAGCCCCCGGGGCCTTTCCTACGAGCAGTACTTC. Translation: CATSPRGLSYEQYF.

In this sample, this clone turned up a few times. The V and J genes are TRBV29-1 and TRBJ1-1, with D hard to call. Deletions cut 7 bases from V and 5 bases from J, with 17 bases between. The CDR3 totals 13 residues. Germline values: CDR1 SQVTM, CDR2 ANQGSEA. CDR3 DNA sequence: TGCAGCGCCGAGACCCTATCGAATACTGAAGCTTTCTTT. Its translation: CSAETLSNTEAFF.

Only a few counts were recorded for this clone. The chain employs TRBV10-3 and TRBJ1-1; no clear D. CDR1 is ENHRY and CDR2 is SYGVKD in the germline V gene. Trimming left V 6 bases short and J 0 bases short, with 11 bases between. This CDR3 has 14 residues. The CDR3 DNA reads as TGTGCCATCAGCTCGACGGCCGTGAACACTGAAGCTTTCTTT. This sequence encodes CAISSTAVNTEAFF.

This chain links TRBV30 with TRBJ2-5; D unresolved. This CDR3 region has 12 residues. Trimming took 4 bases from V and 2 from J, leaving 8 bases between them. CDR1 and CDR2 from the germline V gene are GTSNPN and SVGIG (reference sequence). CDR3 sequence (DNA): TGTGCCTGGAATGGCTATCAAGAGACCCAGTACTTC. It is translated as CAWNGYQETQYF.

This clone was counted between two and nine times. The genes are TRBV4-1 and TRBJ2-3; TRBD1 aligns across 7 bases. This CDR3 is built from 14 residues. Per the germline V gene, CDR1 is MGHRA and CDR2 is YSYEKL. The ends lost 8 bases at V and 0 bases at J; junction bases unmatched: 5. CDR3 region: CASHRTGSTDTQYF. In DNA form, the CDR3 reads TGCGCCAGCCACCGGACAGGAAGCACAGATACGCAGTATTTT.

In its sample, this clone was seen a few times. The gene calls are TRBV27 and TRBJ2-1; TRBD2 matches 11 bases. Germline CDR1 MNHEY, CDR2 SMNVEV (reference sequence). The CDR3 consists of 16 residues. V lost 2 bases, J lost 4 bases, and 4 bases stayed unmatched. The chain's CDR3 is CASSLPPSGGYNEQFF. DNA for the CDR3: TGTGCCAGCAGTTTACCCCCTAGCGGGGGGTACAATGAGCAGTTCTTC.

CDR3 residues: CASSTRTGVGYEQYF. As DNA, the CDR3 is TGTGCCAGCAGCACCCGGACAGGGGTGGGCTACGAGCAGTACTTC. The V gene is TRBV7-8, the J gene TRBJ2-7, with TRBD1 identical over 9 bases. The CDR3 runs to 15 residues. The germline CDR1 and CDR2 sequences are SGHVS and FQNEAQ. The V segment lost 5 bases and the J segment 3 bases; nucleotides outside the gene matches: 8. Supplemented by reference TRBV7-8 and TRBJ2-7, the full variable domain reads GAGVSQSPRYKVAKRGQDVALRCDPISGHVSLFWYQQALGQGPEFLTYFQNEAQLDKSGLPSDRFFAERPEGSVSTLKIQRTQQEDSAVYLCASSTRTGVGYEQYFGPGTRLTVT.

The CDR3 reads CASSEAPWTSGGAAYNEQFF. The CDR3 bases are TGTGCCAGCAGTGAAGCCCCCTGGACTAGCGGGGGGGCCGCGTACAATGAGCAGTTCTTC. The chain uses TRBV6-1 and TRBJ2-1; 15 nucleotides agree with TRBD2. This CDR3 comprises 20 residues. V shed 0 bases and J 4 bases; nucleotides not matched to a gene: 10. Germline CDR1 reads MNHNS; CDR2 reads SASEGT.

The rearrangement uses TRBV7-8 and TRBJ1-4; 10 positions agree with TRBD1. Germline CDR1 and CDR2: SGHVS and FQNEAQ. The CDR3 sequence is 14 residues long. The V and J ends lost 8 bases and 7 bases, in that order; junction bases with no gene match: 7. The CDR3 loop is CASGGTGVAEKLFF. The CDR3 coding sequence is TGTGCCAGCGGCGGGACAGGGGTGGCTGAAAAACTGTTTTTT.

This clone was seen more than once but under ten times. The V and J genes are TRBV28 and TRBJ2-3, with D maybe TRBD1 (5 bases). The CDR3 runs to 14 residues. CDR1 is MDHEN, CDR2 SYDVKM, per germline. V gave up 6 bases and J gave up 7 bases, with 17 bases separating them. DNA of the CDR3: TGTGCCAGCAGGTCACTTGGGGCTTCCTATACGCAGTATTTT. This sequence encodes CASRSLGASYTQYF.

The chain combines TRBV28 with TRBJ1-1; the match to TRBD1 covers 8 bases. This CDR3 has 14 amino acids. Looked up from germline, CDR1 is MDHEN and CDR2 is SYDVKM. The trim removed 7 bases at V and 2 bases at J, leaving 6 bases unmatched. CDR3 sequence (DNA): TGTGCCAGCATCATGGGACAGGCTAACACTGAAGCTTTCTTT. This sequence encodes CASIMGQANTEAFF.

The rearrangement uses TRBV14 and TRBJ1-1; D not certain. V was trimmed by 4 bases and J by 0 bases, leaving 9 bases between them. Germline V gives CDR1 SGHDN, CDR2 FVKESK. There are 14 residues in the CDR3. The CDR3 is CASSPWQLNTEAFF. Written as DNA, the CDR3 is TGTGCCAGCAGCCCCTGGCAGCTGAACACTGAAGCTTTCTTT.

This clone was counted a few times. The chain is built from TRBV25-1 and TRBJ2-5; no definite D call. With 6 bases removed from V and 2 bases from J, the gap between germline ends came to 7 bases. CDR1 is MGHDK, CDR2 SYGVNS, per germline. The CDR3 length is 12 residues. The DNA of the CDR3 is TGTGCCAGCAGGAGTGGGCAAGAGACCCAGTACTTC. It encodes CASRSGQETQYF.